Each of the 20 T cell receptor beta chains below was sequenced from the same sample in a study of Ad26.COV2.S vaccination and SARS-CoV-2 variants. Clones were sequenced by immunoSEQ multiplex PCR, and TCRdb holds only the in-frame ones, with some missing. The table has around 310,000 clones, roughly 88% seen once. Treatment specified: some 20 received Ad26.COV2.S at low or high dose, single or two shots; about five received placebo; per-sample allocation not given. Sampling happened 63 days after the first vaccine or placebo injection. The sample here was peripheral blood, taken in a trial of Ad26.COV2.S vaccine versus placebo. Source of these receptors: a person between 18 and 59 years old who received the Ad26.COV2.S COVID-19 vaccine or a placebo.

The rearrangement uses TRBV28 and TRBJ1-3; D is uncertain. CDR3 size: 14 residues. Trimming cost V 5 bases and J 0 bases, with 8 bases left between them. Germline loops: CDR1 MDHEN, CDR2 SYDVKM. CDR3 DNA sequence: TGTGCCAGCAGTCCAGCCTACTCTGGAAACACCATATATTTT. It yields the protein CASSPAYSGNTIYF. Drawing the rest from reference TRBV28 and TRBJ1-3, the complete variable domain is DVKVTQSSRYLVKRTGEKVFLECVQDMDHENMFWYRQDPGLGLRLIYFSYDVKMKEKGDIPEGYSVSREKKERFSLILESASTNQTSMYLCASSPAYSGNTIYFGEGSWLTVV.

The sample holds one count of this clone. This chain links TRBV4-3 with TRBJ1-2, with D tentatively TRBD1 (6 bases). With 0 bases removed from V and 0 bases from J, the gap between germline ends came to 11 bases. Germline V gene sequence: CDR1 LGHNA, CDR2 YSLEER. The CDR3 extends over 16 amino acids. In nucleotides, the CDR3 is TGCGCCAGCAGCCAAGATGTAGGGGGGGCTAACTATGGCTACACCTTC. Translated, it gives CASSQDVGGANYGYTF.

The rearrangement joins TRBV19 to TRBJ1-2; a possible D gene is TRBD1 (6 bases). CDR1 is LNHDA and CDR2 is SQIVND in the germline V gene (reference sequence). Trimming shortened V by 4 bases and J by 4 bases, and 7 bases separated the two germline ends. The CDR3 length is 12 residues. This chain's CDR3 is CASSRDIYGYTF. CDR3 in DNA: TGTGCCAGTAGTAGGGACATCTATGGCTACACCTTC. The complete variable domain, with remaining parts taken from reference TRBV19 and TRBJ1-2, reads DGGITQSPKYLFRKEGQNVTLSCEQNLNHDAMYWYRQDPGQGLRLIYYSQIVNDFQKGDIAEGYSVSREKKESFPLTVTSAQKNPTAFYLCASSRDIYGYTFGSGTRLTVV.

The chain recombines TRBV27 with TRBJ2-7; TRBD2 is a possible D gene (6 bases). From germline, CDR1 is MNHEY and CDR2 SMNVEV (reference sequence). The V gene lost 5 bases and the J gene lost 1 base, with 12 bases spanning the gap. The CDR3 has 14 residues. The CDR3 region has the DNA TGTGCCAGCAGTCCGGGGACTTTGTCCTACGAGCAGTACTTC. Residues: CASSPGTLSYEQYF.

The rearrangement links TRBV5-6 to TRBJ2-7; possibly TRBD1 for D (6 bases). V lost 4 bases, J lost 4 bases, and 18 bases lay in between. Germline lookup yields CDR1 SGHDT and CDR2 YYEEEE. The CDR3 is made up of 15 amino acids. The CDR3 nucleotides read TGTGCCAGCAGCCCCGATGGACAGTTGAGGTACGAGCAGTACTTC. Amino acid sequence: CASSPDGQLRYEQYF.

The genes are TRBV4-1 and TRBJ2-3; no clear D gene. CDR3 length equals 14 residues. Trimming shortened V by 1 base and J by 3 bases, and 8 bases separated the two germline ends. Germline V gene lookup returns CDR1 MGHRA and CDR2 YSYEKL. DNA for the CDR3: TGCGCCAGCAGCCAAGCGTGGTATACAGATACGCAGTATTTT. It translates to CASSQAWYTDTQYF.

This clone was recorded once. The chain employs TRBV7-9 and TRBJ1-4; possible D gene TRBD1, 5 bases. The CDR3 sequence is 18 residues long. Trimming left V 4 bases short and J 6 bases short, with 24 bases between. Germline V gene lookup returns CDR1 SEHNR and CDR2 FQNEAQ (reference sequence). The CDR3 region has the DNA TGTGCCAGCAGCTCTAGTCCCGGGACGGCAGCGGAGGATGAAAAACTGTTTTTT. Translation gives CASSSSPGTAAEDEKLFF. The full variable domain, rest sourced from reference TRBV7-9 and TRBJ1-4, is DTGVSQNPRHKITKRGQNVTFRCDPISEHNRLYWYRQTLGQGPEFLTYFQNEAQLEKSRLLSDRFSAERPKGSFSTLEIQRTEQGDSAMYLCASSSSPGTAAEDEKLFFGSGTQLSVL.

Only one count was recorded for this clone. The CDR3 DNA follows: TGTGCCAGCAGACTTGGGGGAAACCCTGGGGCCAACGTCCTGACTTTC. It codes for CASRLGGNPGANVLTF. The chain carries TRBV7-8 and TRBJ2-6; D tentatively fits TRBD1 or TRBD2 (5 bases each). The CDR3 runs to 16 residues. Germline CDR1 SGHVS, CDR2 FQNEAQ. V lost 6 bases and J lost 2, with 14 bases in between. The full variable domain, with the rest looked up from reference TRBV7-8 and TRBJ2-6, is GAGVSQSPRYKVAKRGQDVALRCDPISGHVSLFWYQQALGQGPEFLTYFQNEAQLDKSGLPSDRFFAERPEGSVSTLKIQRTQQEDSAVYLCASRLGGNPGANVLTFGAGSRLTVL.

The J gene is TRBJ1-1, the V gene TRBV3-1 (or the pseudogene TRBV3-2); D is perhaps TRBD1 (5 bases). Trimming stripped 2 bases from V and 4 bases from J, with 11 bases between. Germline V gives CDR1 LGHDT, CDR2 YNNKEL (reference sequence). This CDR3 region has 14 residues. CDR3 sequence (DNA): TGTGCCAGCAGCCAAATGGAGGGGATCACTGAAGCTTTCTTT. Protein sequence: CASSQMEGITEAFF.

The genes are TRBV2 and TRBJ1-1; possibly TRBD1 for D (5 bases). The germline V and J ends were trimmed by 6 bases and 1 base, with 12 bases remaining between them. The CDR3 runs to 14 residues. The germline V gene has CDR1 SNHLY and CDR2 FYNNEI. The CDR3 loop is CASRRGDGNTEAFF. The CDR3 DNA reads as TGTGCCAGCAGAAGAGGGGATGGGAACACTGAAGCTTTCTTT.

The chain recombines TRBV5-8 with TRBJ2-1; D could derive from TRBD1 or TRBD2 (5 bases each). V lost 1 base and J lost 0, with 14 bases in between. This CDR3 comprises 17 residues. CDR1 is SGHTS and CDR2 is YDEGEE in the germline V gene. CDR3 in amino acids: CASSLTSWGNSYNEQFF. In DNA form, the CDR3 reads TGTGCCAGCAGCTTGACCTCATGGGGGAACTCCTACAATGAGCAGTTCTTC.

The rearrangement links TRBV10-2 to TRBJ2-3, with D perhaps TRBD2 (5 bases). The CDR3 runs 14 residues. V was cut by 6 bases and J by 7 bases, with 17 bases left in between. Germline assignment: CDR1 WSHSY and CDR2 SAAADI. DNA of the CDR3: TGCGCCAGCAGCGCTGAATATAGCGTCCATACGCAGTATTTT. It translates to CASSAEYSVHTQYF.

The chain combines TRBV7-6 with TRBJ2-1; 10 bases fit TRBD2. CDR1 is SGHVS and CDR2 is FNYEAQ in the germline V gene. The CDR3 contains 17 residues. Losses at the gene ends were 5 bases for V and 0 bases for J; bases not matched to a gene: 7. The CDR3 loop is CASSARAGGSSYNEQFF. CDR3 bases: TGTGCCAGCAGCGCTCGAGCGGGAGGGAGCTCCTACAATGAGCAGTTCTTC.

The chain joins TRBV3-1 (or the pseudogene TRBV3-2) to TRBJ2-2; D is unclear. The CDR3 runs to 17 residues. Germline V lookup: CDR1 LGHDT, CDR2 YNNKEL (reference sequence). Trimming took 0 bases from V and 4 from J, leaving 15 bases between them. The CDR3 reads CASSQELTSKGTGELFF. The CDR3 DNA reads TGTGCCAGCAGCCAAGAACTGACCTCTAAGGGCACCGGGGAGCTGTTTTTT.

The V and J genes are TRBV9 and TRBJ2-1; perhaps TRBD2 as D (5 bases). The CDR3 has 13 residues. Germline CDR1 is SGDLS and CDR2 is YYNGEE. V was shortened by 1 base and J by 14 bases, with 16 bases between the two germline ends. In DNA, the CDR3 is TGTGCCAGCAGCGTATTAGTTGGGAGCGGTGAGTTCTTC. It is translated as CASSVLVGSGEFF.

The chain uses TRBV18 and TRBJ2-5, with D perhaps TRBD1 (5 bases). The CDR3 runs to 14 residues. V dropped 2 bases and J dropped 4 bases, with 11 bases sitting between them. Germline CDR1 reads KGHSH; CDR2 reads LQKENI. The CDR3 region has the DNA TGTGCCAGCTCACCAACCGTGCAGGGAGAGACCCAGTACTTC. Protein product: CASSPTVQGETQYF.

The rearrangement uses TRBV6-5 and TRBJ2-3; TRBD1 matches 11 bases. CDR1 and CDR2 from the germline V gene are MNHEY and SVGAGI. This CDR3 region has 16 residues. The J segment lost 1 base and the V segment lost 2 bases, leaving 2 bases of the junction unmatched. Here the CDR3 reads CASSYGQGAGTDTQYF. The CDR3 DNA reads TGTGCCAGCAGTTACGGACAGGGGGCGGGCACAGATACGCAGTATTTT.

The V gene is TRBV4-3, the J gene TRBJ2-2; 8 nucleotides match TRBD2. Germline V gives CDR1 LGHNA, CDR2 YSLEER. This CDR3 comprises 17 residues. Losses at the gene ends were 3 bases for V and 4 bases for J; bases not matched to a gene: 10. CDR3 coding DNA: TGCGCCAGCAGCCAGCTCGTAGAAAGCGGGGGCACCGGGGAGCTGTTTTTT. Translating it yields CASSQLVESGGTGELFF.

The chain recombines TRBV7-9 with TRBJ2-5; the match to TRBD2 covers 10 bases. V shed 5 bases and J 5 bases; nucleotides not matched to a gene: 14. Germline V lookup: CDR1 SEHNR, CDR2 FQNEAQ (reference sequence). The CDR3 has 17 residues. CDR3 loop: CASSPPGLAGDQETQYF. The DNA for the CDR3 is TGTGCCAGCAGCCCCCCGGGGCTAGCGGGAGATCAGGAGACCCAGTACTTC.

This clone was detected many times. This chain links TRBV6-1 with TRBJ1-2; 8 nucleotides match TRBD1. After removal of 3 bases from V and 5 bases from J, the junction contained 8 bases not matched to a gene. The CDR3 runs 15 residues. Germline CDR1 and CDR2: MNHNS and SASEGT. CDR3 amino acids: CASSDLDRVGYGYTF. DNA of the CDR3: TGTGCCAGCAGTGACCTGGACAGGGTGGGGTATGGCTACACCTTC.